These 19 T cell receptor beta chains were sequenced from one sample in a study of OX40 agonist ivuxolimab in advanced cancers. The data were produced by immunoSEQ multiplex PCR, yet TCRdb's version contains in-frame clones alone and is incomplete. The sample includes tens of thousands of clones, 87% of them seen just once. This specimen was CD4+ or CD8+ T cells sorted from blood, taken in a trial of the OX40 agonist ivuxolimab. Source of these receptors: an adult with an advanced solid tumor such as melanoma, head and neck, liver or kidney cancer.

CDR3 residues: CASSLQGATDTQYF. The CDR3 region has the DNA TGCGCCAGCAGTTTACAGGGGGCTACAGATACGCAGTATTTT. This sequence joins TRBV10-2 and TRBJ2-3, with TRBD1 identical over 9 bases. The V gene end was trimmed by 5 bases and the J gene end by 3 bases; junction bases not matched to a gene: 3. There are 14 residues in the CDR3. Germline lookup yields CDR1 WSHSY and CDR2 SAAADI.

V usage is TRBV5-6 and J usage is TRBJ1-5, with D unresolved. V dropped 4 bases and J dropped 5 bases, with 7 bases sitting between them. The germline V gene has CDR1 SGHDT and CDR2 YYEEEE. The CDR3 length is 12 residues. The CDR3 protein is CASSQGYQPQHF. The CDR3 coding sequence is TGTGCCAGCAGCCAAGGGTATCAGCCCCAGCATTTT.

This chain joins TRBV9 and TRBJ1-2, with TRBD1 matching over 7 bases. Trimming cost V 4 bases and J 6 bases; bases outside gene matches: 3. CDR1 and CDR2 from the germline V gene are SGDLS and YYNGEE. This CDR3 region has 12 residues. The CDR3, as DNA: TGTGCCAGCAGCTTTACAGGGGATGGCTACACCTTC. Residues: CASSFTGDGYTF.

The V gene is TRBV11-2, the J gene TRBJ1-1; tentative D call: TRBD1 (5 bases). Germline V lookup: CDR1 SGHAT, CDR2 FQNNGV. V was trimmed by 6 bases and J by 4 bases, leaving 15 bases between them. This CDR3 has 14 residues. Written as DNA, the CDR3 is TGTGCCAGCAGTCACCTTCGAGGGGCCACTGAAGCTTTCTTT. Its translation is CASSHLRGATEAFF.

The chain links TRBV6-1 to TRBJ1-2; D gene ambiguous. The V end lost 5 bases, the J end lost 0 bases, and 10 bases lay between the germline ends. This CDR3 is built from 14 residues. Germline V gene data show CDR1 as MNHNS and CDR2 as SASEGT. CDR3 sequence: CASSSTGANYGYTF. In nucleotides, the CDR3 is TGTGCCAGCAGTTCCACGGGAGCTAACTATGGCTACACCTTC.

V usage is TRBV11-2 and J usage is TRBJ1-3; D is perhaps TRBD1 (5 bases). The CDR3 is 16 residues long. From germline, CDR1 is SGHAT and CDR2 FQNNGV. Trimming removed 1 base at V and 1 base at J, with 11 bases between. CDR3 region: CASSLGQLNSGNTIYF. The CDR3 nucleotides are TGTGCCAGCAGCTTAGGACAGCTCAATTCTGGAAACACCATATATTTT.

This clone was counted a few times. V usage is TRBV28 and J usage is TRBJ1-6; no definite D call. V was trimmed by 5 bases and J by 5 bases, leaving 13 bases between them. The CDR3 totals 15 residues. In germline, CDR1 is MDHEN, CDR2 SYDVKM. In DNA, the CDR3 is TGTGCCAGCAGTCTGTCGGGTCTTCATAATTCACCCCTCCACTTT. Amino acid sequence: CASSLSGLHNSPLHF.

The gene calls are TRBV12-5 and TRBJ2-2; 8 nucleotides match TRBD1. The CDR3 loop spans 13 amino acids. Looked up from germline, CDR1 is LGHNT and CDR2 is FRNRAP. V lost 6 bases, J lost 3 bases, and 0 bases stayed unmatched. Here the CDR3 DNA reads TGTGCTAGTGGGACAGGGGACACCGGGGAGCTGTTTTTT. Amino acids: CASGTGDTGELFF.

The J gene is TRBJ2-3, the V gene TRBV11-3; the D is unclear. The germline gives CDR1 SGHNT, CDR2 YENEEA. Trimming took off 1 base at V and 0 bases at J, with 8 bases between the two ends. This CDR3 contains 15 residues. In DNA, the CDR3 is TGTGCCAGCAGCTTAGGGCAATCTAGCACAGATACGCAGTATTTT. Amino acids: CASSLGQSSTDTQYF.

V and J are TRBV29-1 and TRBJ1-3; D possibly corresponds to TRBD1 (5 bases). The germline gives CDR1 SQVTM, CDR2 ANQGSEA. The CDR3 sequence is 11 residues long. V dropped 3 bases and J dropped 7 bases, with 7 bases sitting between them. CDR3 bases: TGCAGCGTTGATGGGGCCAACACCATATATTTT. Amino acids: CSVDGANTIYF.

This clone was counted a single time. This chain links TRBV29-1 with TRBJ2-1; 7 bases fit TRBD1. CDR1 and CDR2 from the germline V gene are SQVTM and ANQGSEA. The CDR3 loop spans 12 amino acids. The J segment lost 4 bases and the V segment lost 8 bases, leaving 5 bases of the junction unmatched. The CDR3: CSFQGVYNEQFF. The CDR3 DNA reads as TGCAGCTTTCAGGGGGTTTACAATGAGCAGTTCTTC.

This chain uses TRBV11-3 with TRBJ2-1; 7 bases are shared with TRBD1. This CDR3 region has 15 residues. J lost 5 bases, V lost 2 bases, and 6 bases had no gene match. Germline CDR1 and CDR2: SGHNT and YENEEA. Here the CDR3 reads CASSLFGQAHNEQFF. CDR3 nucleotides: TGTGCCAGCAGCTTATTCGGACAGGCCCACAATGAGCAGTTCTTC.

The rearrangement links TRBV27 to TRBJ1-6; 7 bases fit TRBD1. This CDR3 region has 16 residues. With V trimmed by 6 bases and J by 0 bases, 5 bases remained unmatched. Per germline, CDR1 MNHEY and CDR2 SMNVEV (reference sequence). CDR3 in DNA: TGTGCCAGCAGAGACAGGGTGAGCTCCTATAATTCACCCCTCCACTTT. The encoded protein is CASRDRVSSYNSPLHF.

V is TRBV21-1 and J is TRBJ1-5. TRBV21-1 is a pseudogene locus. The CDR3 runs 15 residues. The CDR3 nucleotides are TGTGCCAGCAGCAACGGTGCGGCGGGCAATCAGCCCCAGCATTTT. This translates into CASSNGAAGNQPQHF.

A word on this clone: This specimen includes other DNA sequences encoding the same CDR3. The V and J genes are TRBV28 and TRBJ2-7; 7 positions match TRBD2. V trimming: 2 bases; J trimming: 4 bases; junction bases outside the gene matches: 5. The CDR3 is 14 residues long. From germline, CDR1 is MDHEN and CDR2 SYDVKM. CDR3 coding DNA: TGTGCCAGCAGTTTAGCGGGAGAACGTTACGAGCAGTACTTC. It specifies CASSLAGERYEQYF.

The chain recombines TRBV5-1 with TRBJ2-1; a weak D match, TRBD2 (6 bases). Trimming pared 0 bases from V and 7 bases from J, leaving 17 bases between. The CDR3 sequence is 16 residues long. Germline assignment: CDR1 SGHRS and CDR2 YFSETQ. The chain's CDR3 is CASSLEGSKGLNEQFF. The DNA for the CDR3 is TGCGCCAGCAGCTTGGAGGGGTCTAAAGGACTAAATGAGCAGTTCTTC.

In its sample, this clone was seen once. The genes are TRBV11-3 and TRBJ2-2; 11 bases map to TRBD2. The CDR3 length is 14 residues. CDR1 and CDR2 (germline): SGHNT, YENEEA. Germline trimming cut 8 bases from V and 6 bases from J; bases unmatched to any gene: 5. CDR3 in amino acids: CASATSGAPGELFF. CDR3 nucleotides: TGTGCCAGCGCGACTAGCGGGGCTCCCGGGGAGCTGTTTTTT.

The V and J genes are TRBV2 and TRBJ1-2, with D possibly being TRBD1 (6 bases). The CDR3 has 15 residues. The V gene lost 2 bases and the J gene lost 6 bases, with 16 bases spanning the gap. In germline, CDR1 is SNHLY, CDR2 FYNNEI. The CDR3, as DNA: TGTGCCAGCAGTGAAAATCTCGGGACACCGGATGGCTACACCTTC. Its translation: CASSENLGTPDGYTF.

The gene calls are TRBV5-6 and TRBJ1-2; a possible D gene is TRBD1 (5 bases). Germline loops: CDR1 SGHDT, CDR2 YYEEEE. The V and J ends lost 0 bases and 1 base respectively, with 10 bases between them. This CDR3 is built from 15 residues. The CDR3 DNA follows: TGTGCCAGCAGCTTGGGGACAACCATTAACTATGGCTACACCTTC. Its translation is CASSLGTTINYGYTF.